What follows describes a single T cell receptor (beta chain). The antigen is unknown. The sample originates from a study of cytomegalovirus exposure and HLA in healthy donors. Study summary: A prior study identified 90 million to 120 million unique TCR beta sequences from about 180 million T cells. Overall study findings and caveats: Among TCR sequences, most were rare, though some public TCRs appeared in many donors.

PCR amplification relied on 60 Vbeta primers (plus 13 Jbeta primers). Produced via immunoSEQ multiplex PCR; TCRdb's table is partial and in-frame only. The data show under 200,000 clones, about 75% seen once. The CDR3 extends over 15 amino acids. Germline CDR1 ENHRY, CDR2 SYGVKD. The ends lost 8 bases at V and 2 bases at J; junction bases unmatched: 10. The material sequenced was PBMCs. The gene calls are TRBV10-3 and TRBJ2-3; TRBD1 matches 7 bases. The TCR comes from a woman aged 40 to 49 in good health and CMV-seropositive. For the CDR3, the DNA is TGTGCCATCTCCAGGACAGGAGAGTTCACAGATACGCAGTATTTT. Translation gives CAISRTGEFTDTQYF.